The 3 T cell receptor beta chains in this list originate from one sample, sequenced in a study of beta chain features in type 1 diabetes. The study reverse transcribed the entire isolated RNA, so it sequenced expressed TCRB transcripts. This table comes from immunoSEQ multiplex PCR, and its TCRdb copy is limited to in-frame clones, with some not included. The sample records just over 15,000 clones, less than 45% being singletons. Sequencing was carried out using stem cell memory CD4+ T cells from blood. The receptors derive from a middle-aged woman in good health.

The rearrangement links TRBV15 to TRBJ1-6; possible D gene TRBD1, 6 bases. Germline V CDR1 and CDR2: LNHNV, YYDKDF (reference sequence). Trimming shortened V by 8 bases and J by 8 bases, and 16 bases separated the two germline ends. The CDR3 consists of 14 residues. Here the CDR3 reads CATGRQGNYSPLHF. CDR3 in DNA: TGTGCCACCGGACGGCAGGGGAACTATTCACCCCTCCACTTT.

This clone was counted only a few times. The chain recombines TRBV10-3 with TRBJ2-5, with D uncertain. V lost 4 bases and J lost 3, with 9 bases in between. From germline, CDR1 is ENHRY and CDR2 SYGVKD. The CDR3 is 13 residues long. CDR3 in amino acids: CAISALQKETQYF. In DNA form, the CDR3 reads TGTGCCATCAGTGCGCTGCAGAAAGAGACCCAGTACTTC.

The chain has TRBV7-2 and TRBJ1-4; D call uncertain. In germline, CDR1 is SGHTA, CDR2 FQGNSA. The CDR3 length is 13 residues. Trimming cost V 3 bases and J 4 bases, with 6 bases left between them. The CDR3: CASSFELNEKLFF. The CDR3 DNA is TGTGCCAGCAGCTTCGAGCTTAATGAAAAACTGTTTTTT.